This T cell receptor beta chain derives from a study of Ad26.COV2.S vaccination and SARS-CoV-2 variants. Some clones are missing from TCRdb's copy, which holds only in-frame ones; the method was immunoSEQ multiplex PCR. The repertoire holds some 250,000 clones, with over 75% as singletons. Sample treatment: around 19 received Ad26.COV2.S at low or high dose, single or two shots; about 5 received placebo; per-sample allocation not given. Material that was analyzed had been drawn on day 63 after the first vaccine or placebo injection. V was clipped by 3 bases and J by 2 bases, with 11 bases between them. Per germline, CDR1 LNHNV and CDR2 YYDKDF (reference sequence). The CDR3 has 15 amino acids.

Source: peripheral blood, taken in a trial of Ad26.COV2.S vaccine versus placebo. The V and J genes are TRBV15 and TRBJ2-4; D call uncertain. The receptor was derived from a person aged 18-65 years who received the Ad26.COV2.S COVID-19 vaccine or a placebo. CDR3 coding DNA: TGTGCCACCAGCAGCAGACGTGATTCCAAAAACATTCAGTACTTC. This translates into CATSSRRDSKNIQYF.